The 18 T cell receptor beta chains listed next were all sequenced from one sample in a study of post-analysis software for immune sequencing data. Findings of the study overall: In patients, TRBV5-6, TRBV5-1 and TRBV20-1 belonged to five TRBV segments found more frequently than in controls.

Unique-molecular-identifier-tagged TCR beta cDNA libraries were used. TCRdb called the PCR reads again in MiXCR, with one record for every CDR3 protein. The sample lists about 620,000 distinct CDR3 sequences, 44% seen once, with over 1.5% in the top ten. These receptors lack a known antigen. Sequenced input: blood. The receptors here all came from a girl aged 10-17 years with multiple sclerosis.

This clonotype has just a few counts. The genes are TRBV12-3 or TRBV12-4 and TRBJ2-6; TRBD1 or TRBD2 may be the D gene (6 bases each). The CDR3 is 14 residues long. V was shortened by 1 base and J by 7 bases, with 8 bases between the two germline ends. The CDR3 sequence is CASSLGGTANVLTF. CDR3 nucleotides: TGTGCCAGCAGTTTAGGCGGGACAGCCAACGTCCTGACTTTC.

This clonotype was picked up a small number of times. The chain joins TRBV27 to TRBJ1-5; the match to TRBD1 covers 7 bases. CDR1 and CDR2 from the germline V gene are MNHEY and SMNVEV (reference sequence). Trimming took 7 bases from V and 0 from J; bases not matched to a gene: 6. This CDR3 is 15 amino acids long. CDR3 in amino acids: CASNYRGNSNQPQHF. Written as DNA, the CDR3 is TGTGCCAGCAACTACAGGGGAAATAGCAATCAGCCCCAGCATTTT.

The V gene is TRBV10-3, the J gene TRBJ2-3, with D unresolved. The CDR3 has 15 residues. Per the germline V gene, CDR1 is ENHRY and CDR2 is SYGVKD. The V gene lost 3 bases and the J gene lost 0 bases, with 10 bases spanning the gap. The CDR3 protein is CAISDDGSSTDTQYF. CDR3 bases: TGTGCCATCAGTGACGACGGATCTAGCACAGATACGCAGTATTTT.

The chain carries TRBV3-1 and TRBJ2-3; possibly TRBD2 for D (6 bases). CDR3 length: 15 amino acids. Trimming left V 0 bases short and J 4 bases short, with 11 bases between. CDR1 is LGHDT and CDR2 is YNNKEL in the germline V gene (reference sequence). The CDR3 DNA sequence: TGTGCCAGCAGCCAAGAGGCGGGATCGTCAGATACGCAGTATTTT. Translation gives CASSQEAGSSDTQYF.

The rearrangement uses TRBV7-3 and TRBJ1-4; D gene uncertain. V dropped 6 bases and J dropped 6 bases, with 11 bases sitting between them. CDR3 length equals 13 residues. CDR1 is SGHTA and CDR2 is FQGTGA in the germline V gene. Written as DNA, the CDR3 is TGTGCCAGCAGTTTAGGAGTTGATGAAAAACTGTTTTTT. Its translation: CASSLGVDEKLFF.

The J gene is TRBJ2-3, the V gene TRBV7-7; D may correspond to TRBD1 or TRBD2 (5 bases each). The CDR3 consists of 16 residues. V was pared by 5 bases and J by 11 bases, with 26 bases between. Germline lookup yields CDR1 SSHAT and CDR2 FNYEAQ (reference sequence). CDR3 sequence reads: CASSPMGRRKSYEQYF. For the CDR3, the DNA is TGTGCCAGCAGCCCAATGGGACGGAGAAAGTCCTACGAGCAGTATTTT.

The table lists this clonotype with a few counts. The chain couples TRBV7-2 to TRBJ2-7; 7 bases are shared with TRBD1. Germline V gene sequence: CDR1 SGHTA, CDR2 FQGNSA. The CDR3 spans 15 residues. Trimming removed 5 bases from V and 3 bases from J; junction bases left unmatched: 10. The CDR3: CASSLQQGPGYEQYF. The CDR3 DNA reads TGTGCCAGCAGCCTCCAACAGGGGCCTGGCTACGAGCAGTACTTC.

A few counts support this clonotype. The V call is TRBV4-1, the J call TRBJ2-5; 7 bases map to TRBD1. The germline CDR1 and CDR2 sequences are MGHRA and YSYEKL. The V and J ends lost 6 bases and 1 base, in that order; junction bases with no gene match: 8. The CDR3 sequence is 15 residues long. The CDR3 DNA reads TGCGCCAGCAGACCCGGGACAGCGATCCAAGAGACCCAGTACTTC. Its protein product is CASRPGTAIQETQYF.

CDR3 in amino acids: CSVYSGQGAFGYTF. In DNA form, the CDR3 reads TGCAGCGTTTACTCGGGACAGGGCGCGTTTGGCTACACCTTC. The chain couples TRBV29-1 to TRBJ1-2; 9 bases match TRBD1. This CDR3 has 14 residues. Germline CDR1 reads SQVTM; CDR2 reads ANQGSEA. V shed 5 bases and J 7 bases; nucleotides not matched to a gene: 11.

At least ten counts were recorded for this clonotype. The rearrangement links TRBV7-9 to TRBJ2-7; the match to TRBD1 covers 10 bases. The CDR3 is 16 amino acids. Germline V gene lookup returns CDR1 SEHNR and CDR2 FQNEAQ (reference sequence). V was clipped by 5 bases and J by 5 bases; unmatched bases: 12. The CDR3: CASSIPRTGGDNEQYF. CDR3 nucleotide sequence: TGTGCCAGCAGCATACCCCGGACAGGGGGTGACAACGAGCAGTACTTC.

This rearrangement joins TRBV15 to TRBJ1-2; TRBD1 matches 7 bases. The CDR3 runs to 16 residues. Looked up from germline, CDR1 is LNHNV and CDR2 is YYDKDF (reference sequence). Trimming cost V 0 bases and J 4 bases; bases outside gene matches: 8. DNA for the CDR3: TGTGCCACCAGCAGAGAGCGAGGACAGGCGCCCTATGGCTACACCTTC. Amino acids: CATSRERGQAPYGYTF.

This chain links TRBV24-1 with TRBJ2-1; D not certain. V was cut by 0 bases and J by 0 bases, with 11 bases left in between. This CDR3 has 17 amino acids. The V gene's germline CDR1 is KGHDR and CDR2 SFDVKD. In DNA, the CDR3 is TGTGCCACCAGTGATTTGGGCCTCCCGAGCTCCTACAATGAGCAGTTCTTC. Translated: CATSDLGLPSSYNEQFF.

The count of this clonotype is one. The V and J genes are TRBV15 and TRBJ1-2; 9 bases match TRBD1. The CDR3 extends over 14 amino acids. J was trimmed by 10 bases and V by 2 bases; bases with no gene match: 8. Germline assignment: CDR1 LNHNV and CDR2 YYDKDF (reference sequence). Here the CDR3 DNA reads TGTGCCACCAGCAGAAAGGGACAGGGAACCTACTACACCTTC. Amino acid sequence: CATSRKGQGTYYTF.

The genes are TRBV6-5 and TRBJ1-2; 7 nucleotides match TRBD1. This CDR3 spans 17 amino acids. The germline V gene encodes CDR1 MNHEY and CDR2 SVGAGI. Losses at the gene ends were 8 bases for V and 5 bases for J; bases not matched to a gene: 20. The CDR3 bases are TGTGCCAGCGGAGACTCGACAGGGAGCGGGTCCCCTTATGGCTACACCTTC. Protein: CASGDSTGSGSPYGYTF.

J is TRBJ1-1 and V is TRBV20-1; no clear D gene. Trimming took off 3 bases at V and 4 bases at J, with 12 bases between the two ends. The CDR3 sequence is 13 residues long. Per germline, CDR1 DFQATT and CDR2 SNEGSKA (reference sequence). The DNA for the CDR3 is TGCAGTGCTAGGCCTGGGGAGGGCACTGAAGCTTTCTTT. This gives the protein CSARPGEGTEAFF.

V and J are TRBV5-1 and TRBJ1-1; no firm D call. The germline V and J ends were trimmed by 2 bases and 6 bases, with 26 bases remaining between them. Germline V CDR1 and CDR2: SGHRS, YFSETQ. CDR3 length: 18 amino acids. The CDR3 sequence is CASSLYGGVARKSAEAFF. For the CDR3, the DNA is TGCGCCAGCAGCTTATACGGCGGGGTGGCCCGGAAGTCGGCTGAAGCTTTCTTT.

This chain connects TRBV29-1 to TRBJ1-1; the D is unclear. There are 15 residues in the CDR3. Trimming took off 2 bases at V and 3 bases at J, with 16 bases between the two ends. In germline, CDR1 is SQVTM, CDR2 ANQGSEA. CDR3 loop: CSVELLAATDTEAFF. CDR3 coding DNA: TGCAGCGTTGAACTCCTAGCAGCGACGGACACTGAAGCTTTCTTT.

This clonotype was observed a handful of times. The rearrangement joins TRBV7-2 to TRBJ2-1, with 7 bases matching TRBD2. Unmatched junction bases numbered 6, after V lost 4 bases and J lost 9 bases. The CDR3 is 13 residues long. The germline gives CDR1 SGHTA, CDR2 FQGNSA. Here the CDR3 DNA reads TGTGCCAGCAGCTGGACTAGTGGAAGTGAGCAGTTCTTC. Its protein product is CASSWTSGSEQFF.